One sample yielded the 18 T cell receptor beta chains listed below, sequenced in a study of somatic mutations in cytotoxic T cells in rheumatoid arthritis. TCRdb's copy holds only in-frame clones and misses some; the assay was immunoSEQ multiplex PCR. This table holds about 10,000 clones, around 84% found once. The sample was CD8+ T cells sorted from blood. These receptors came from an adult with rheumatoid arthritis.

This chain connects TRBV7-2 to TRBJ2-3; D gene unclear. The germline CDR1 and CDR2 sequences are SGHTA and FQGNSA. The length of the CDR3 is 12 residues. With 6 bases removed from V and 2 bases from J, the gap between germline ends came to 6 bases. CDR3 protein: CASRLYTDTQYF. DNA for the CDR3: TGTGCCAGCAGACTATACACAGATACGCAGTATTTT.

This chain joins TRBV18 and TRBJ2-5, with D tentatively TRBD2 (6 bases). Trimming pared 2 bases from V and 1 base from J, leaving 11 bases between. The germline V gene encodes CDR1 KGHSH and CDR2 LQKENI. The CDR3 is 15 residues long. The CDR3 region has the DNA TGTGCCAGCTCACCAGGGCGGGGATTCCAAGAGACCCAGTACTTC. It encodes CASSPGRGFQETQYF.

The chain couples TRBV6-1 to TRBJ2-1; 10 bases map to TRBD2. Germline CDR1 MNHNS, CDR2 SASEGT. The CDR3 runs to 14 residues. J was trimmed by 8 bases and V by 3 bases; bases with no gene match: 4. As DNA, the CDR3 is TGTGCCAGCAGTGATAGCGGGGGGTTGCATGAGCAGTTCTTC. It encodes CASSDSGGLHEQFF.

CDR3 sequence reads: CAIRAGTLNEQFF. DNA of the CDR3: TGTGCCATCAGGGCCGGGACCCTCAATGAGCAGTTCTTC. This chain links TRBV10-3 with TRBJ2-1; D is possibly TRBD1 or TRBD2 (5 bases each). The CDR3 length is 13 residues. Per germline, CDR1 ENHRY and CDR2 SYGVKD. Trimming pared 6 bases from V and 6 bases from J, leaving 12 bases between.

This rearrangement joins TRBV4-1 to TRBJ2-1; D remains ambiguous. The CDR3 loop spans 13 amino acids. V was shortened by 1 base and J by 7 bases, with 8 bases between the two germline ends. CDR1 MGHRA and CDR2 YSYEKL come from the germline V gene. CDR3 nucleotides: TGCGCCAGCAGCCAAGTCGCCCCTAATGAGCAGTTCTTC. It specifies CASSQVAPNEQFF.

The chain employs TRBV7-6 and TRBJ2-2, with D possibly being TRBD1 (6 bases). Germline V gene sequence: CDR1 SGHVS, CDR2 FNYEAQ. Trimming took 5 bases from V and 5 from J, leaving 21 bases between them. The CDR3 consists of 17 residues. The CDR3 spells CASSVPKGQGNTGELFF. CDR3 nucleotide sequence: TGTGCCAGCAGCGTCCCGAAGGGTCAGGGGAATACCGGGGAGCTGTTTTTT.

A remark on this clone: Within the sample, other DNA sequences also encode this same CDR3. This chain joins TRBV2 and TRBJ2-7, with TRBD1 as a possible D gene (6 bases). V lost 4 bases and J lost 6, with 19 bases in between. Germline V gene sequence: CDR1 SNHLY, CDR2 FYNNEI. This CDR3 contains 15 residues. In DNA form, the CDR3 reads TGTGCCAGCAGTGGAGAGCAGGGGTGGTCTAGCGAGCAGTACTTC. Amino acids: CASSGEQGWSSEQYF.

This clone turned up a few times. The J gene is TRBJ1-3, the V gene TRBV19; TRBD1 is a possible D gene (5 bases). The CDR3 length is 14 residues. V gave up 5 bases and J gave up 1 base, with 9 bases separating them. CDR1 and CDR2 (germline): LNHDA, SQIVND (reference sequence). CDR3 sequence reads: CASSWGPSGNTIYF. The CDR3, as DNA: TGTGCCAGTAGTTGGGGCCCGTCTGGAAACACCATATATTTT.

The chain links TRBV7-2 to TRBJ1-1; D unresolved. The CDR3 spans 12 residues. Germline lookup yields CDR1 SGHTA and CDR2 FQGNSA. Trimming removed 4 bases from V and 12 bases from J, with 15 bases in between. CDR3 bases: TGTGCCAGCAGCTACGGTCCCCTGAGCTCTTTCTTT. It specifies CASSYGPLSSFF.

Of note for this clone: A junction boundary mismatches the germline segment, possibly from a read error. The genes are TRBV7-9 and TRBJ2-7; D call uncertain. The V gene's germline CDR1 is SEHNR and CDR2 FQNEAQ (reference sequence). This CDR3 has 11 amino acids. CDR3 loop: CASSLGLGLDF. In DNA form, the CDR3 reads TGTGCCAGCAGCTTAGGCCTGGGATTGGATTTC.

This clone is medium-sized (0.01 to 0.1%) in the sample. The genes are TRBV7-9 and TRBJ2-7, with D hard to call. Germline V gives CDR1 SEHNR, CDR2 FQNEAQ (reference sequence). This CDR3 is 12 amino acids long. Between the trimmed V and J ends, which lost 3 bases and 5 bases, there was a span of 8 bases. CDR3: CASSFGRDEQYF. Here the CDR3 DNA reads TGTGCCAGCAGCTTCGGTCGGGACGAGCAGTACTTC.

This clone was detected once. The gene calls are TRBV4-2 and TRBJ2-3; 10 bases match TRBD2. There are 16 residues in the CDR3. Germline values: CDR1 LGHNA, CDR2 YNFKEQ. V trimming: 0 bases; J trimming: 5 bases; junction bases outside the gene matches: 5. CDR3 DNA: TGTGCCAGCAGCCAAGATGAGGCTAGCGGGGGAGATACGCAGTATTTT. Protein: CASSQDEASGGDTQYF.

The V gene is TRBV5-1, the J gene TRBJ1-1; 7 nucleotides match TRBD1. V lost 0 bases and J lost 5; bases outside the gene matches: 16. The CDR3 length is 18 residues. The germline V gene encodes CDR1 SGHRS and CDR2 YFSETQ. CDR3 region: CASSLGWRTGESGTEAFF. As DNA, the CDR3 is TGCGCCAGCAGCTTGGGGTGGAGAACAGGGGAGAGCGGAACTGAAGCTTTCTTT.

In this sample, this clone turned up a few times. The V and J genes are TRBV29-1 and TRBJ1-3, with 7 bases identical to TRBD1. The V and J ends lost 7 bases and 0 bases, in that order; junction bases with no gene match: 9. Germline-derived CDR1 and CDR2 are SQVTM and ANQGSEA. The CDR3 runs 15 residues. The CDR3 DNA reads TGCAGCGCCGAGCGACAGGGATACTCTGGAAACACCATATATTTT. This sequence encodes CSAERQGYSGNTIYF.

The chain recombines TRBV2 with TRBJ2-3; TRBD2 matches at 9 bases. V lost 6 bases, J lost 2 bases, and 15 bases stayed unmatched. The CDR3 is made up of 18 amino acids. Per the germline V gene, CDR1 is SNHLY and CDR2 is FYNNEI. Here the CDR3 DNA reads TGTGCCAGCAGGGGGGGACAGCGGGGGGACCCGAACACAGATACGCAGTATTTT. The encoded protein is CASRGGQRGDPNTDTQYF.

This clone was detected a few times. This CDR3 is CASSFPKSRQGEETQYF. CDR3 DNA sequence: TGTGCCAGCAGCTTCCCTAAATCCCGACAAGGGGAAGAGACCCAGTACTTC. The chain is built from TRBV7-8 and TRBJ2-5, with a tentative D call TRBD1 (5 bases). CDR1 is SGHVS and CDR2 is FQNEAQ in the germline V gene. This CDR3 has 17 amino acids. The V end lost 3 bases, the J end lost 3 bases, and 20 bases lay between the germline ends.

The count of this clone is one. The CDR3 is CASSYSNRDHEQYF. In nucleotides, the CDR3 is TGTGCCAGCAGTTACTCAAACAGGGATCACGAGCAGTACTTC. This rearrangement joins TRBV6-5 to TRBJ2-7; the D gene is possibly TRBD1 (6 bases). Germline CDR1 MNHEY, CDR2 SVGAGI. V dropped 0 bases and J dropped 5 bases, with 11 bases sitting between them. The CDR3 sequence is 14 residues long.

The chain uses TRBV4-1 and TRBJ1-4, with D tentatively TRBD1 (5 bases). V shed 0 bases and J shed 3 bases, with 11 bases lying between them. Germline V gene lookup returns CDR1 MGHRA and CDR2 YSYEKL. This CDR3 contains 16 residues. CDR3 in DNA: TGCGCCAGCAGCCAAGAAGCGGGACTTCCTAATGAAAAACTGTTTTTT. Its translation: CASSQEAGLPNEKLFF.